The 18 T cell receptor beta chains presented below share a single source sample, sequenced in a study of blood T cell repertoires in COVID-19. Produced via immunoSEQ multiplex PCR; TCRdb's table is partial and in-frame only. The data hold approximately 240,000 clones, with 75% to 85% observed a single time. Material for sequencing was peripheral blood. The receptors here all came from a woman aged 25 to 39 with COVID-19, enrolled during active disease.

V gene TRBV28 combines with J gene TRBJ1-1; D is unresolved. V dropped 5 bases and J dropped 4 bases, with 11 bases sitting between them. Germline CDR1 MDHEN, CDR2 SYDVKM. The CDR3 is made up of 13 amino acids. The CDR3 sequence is CASSLITVTEAFF. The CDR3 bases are TGTGCCAGCAGTCTCATCACTGTCACTGAAGCTTTCTTT.

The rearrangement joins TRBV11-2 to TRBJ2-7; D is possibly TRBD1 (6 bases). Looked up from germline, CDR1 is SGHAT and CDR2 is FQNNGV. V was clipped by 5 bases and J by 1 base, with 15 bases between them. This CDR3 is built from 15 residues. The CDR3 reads CASSPDHRVSYEQYF. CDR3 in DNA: TGTGCCAGCAGCCCCGACCACAGGGTTTCCTACGAGCAGTACTTC.

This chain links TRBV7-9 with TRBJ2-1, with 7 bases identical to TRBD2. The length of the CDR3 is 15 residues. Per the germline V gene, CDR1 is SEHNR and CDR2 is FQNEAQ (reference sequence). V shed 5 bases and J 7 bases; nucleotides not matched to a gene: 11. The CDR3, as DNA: TGTGCCAGCAGCCGCGGGGGTTCTCTCTATAATGAGCAGTTCTTC. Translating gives CASSRGGSLYNEQFF.

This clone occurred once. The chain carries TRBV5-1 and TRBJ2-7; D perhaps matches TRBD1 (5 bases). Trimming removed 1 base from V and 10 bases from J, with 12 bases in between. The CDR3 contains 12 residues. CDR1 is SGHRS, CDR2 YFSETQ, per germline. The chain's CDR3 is CASSLSQGEQYF. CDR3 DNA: TGCGCCAGCAGCTTGTCTCAGGGTGAACAGTACTTC.

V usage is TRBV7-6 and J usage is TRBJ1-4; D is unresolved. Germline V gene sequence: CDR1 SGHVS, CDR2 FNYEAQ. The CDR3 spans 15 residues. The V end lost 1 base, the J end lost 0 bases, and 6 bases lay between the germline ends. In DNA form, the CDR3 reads TGTGCCAGCAGCTTAGGGGCAACAACTAATGAAAAACTGTTTTTT. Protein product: CASSLGATTNEKLFF.

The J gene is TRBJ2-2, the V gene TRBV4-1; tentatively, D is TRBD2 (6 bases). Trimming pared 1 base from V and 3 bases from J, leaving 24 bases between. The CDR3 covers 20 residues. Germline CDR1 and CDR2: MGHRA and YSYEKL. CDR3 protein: CASSQGQGGLRDSYTGELFF. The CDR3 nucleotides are TGCGCCAGCAGCCAAGGTCAGGGCGGGCTCCGGGACTCGTACACCGGGGAGCTGTTTTTT.

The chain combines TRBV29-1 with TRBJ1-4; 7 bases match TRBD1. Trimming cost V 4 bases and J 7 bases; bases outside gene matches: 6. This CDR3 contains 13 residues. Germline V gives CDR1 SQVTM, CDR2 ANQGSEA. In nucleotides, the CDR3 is TGCAGCGTTGGTAGGGGGCTGGGTGAAAAACTGTTTTTT. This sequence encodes CSVGRGLGEKLFF.

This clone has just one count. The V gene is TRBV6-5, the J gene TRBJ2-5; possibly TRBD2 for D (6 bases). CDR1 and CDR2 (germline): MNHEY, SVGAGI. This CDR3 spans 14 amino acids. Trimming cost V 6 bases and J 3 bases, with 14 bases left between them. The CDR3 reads CASSRDPGEETQYF. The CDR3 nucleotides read TGTGCCAGCAGCCGGGACCCGGGGGAAGAGACCCAGTACTTC.

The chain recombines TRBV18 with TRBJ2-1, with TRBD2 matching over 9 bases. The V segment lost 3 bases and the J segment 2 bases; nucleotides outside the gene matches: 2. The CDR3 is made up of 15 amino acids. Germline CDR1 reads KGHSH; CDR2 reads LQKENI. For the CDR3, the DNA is TGTGCCAGCTCACCTGCTAGCGGGACCTACAATGAGCAGTTCTTC. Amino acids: CASSPASGTYNEQFF. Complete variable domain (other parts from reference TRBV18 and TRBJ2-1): NAGVMQNPRHLVRRRGQEARLRCSPMKGHSHVYWYRQLPEEGLKFMVYLQKENIIDESGMPKERFSAEFPKEGPSILRIQQVVRGDSAAYFCASSPASGTYNEQFFGPGTRLTVL.

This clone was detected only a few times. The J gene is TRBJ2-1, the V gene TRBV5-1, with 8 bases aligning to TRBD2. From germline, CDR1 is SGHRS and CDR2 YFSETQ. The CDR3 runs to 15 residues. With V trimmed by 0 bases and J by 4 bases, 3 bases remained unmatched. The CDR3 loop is CASSLEASGYNEQFF. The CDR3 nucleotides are TGCGCCAGCAGCTTGGAGGCTAGCGGGTACAATGAGCAGTTCTTC.

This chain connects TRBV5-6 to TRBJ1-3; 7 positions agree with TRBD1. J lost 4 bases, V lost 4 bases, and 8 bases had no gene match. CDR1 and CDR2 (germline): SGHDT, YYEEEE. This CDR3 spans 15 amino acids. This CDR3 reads CASSLTGTVGNTIYF. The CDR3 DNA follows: TGTGCCAGCAGCCTTACTGGGACAGTCGGAAACACCATATATTTT.

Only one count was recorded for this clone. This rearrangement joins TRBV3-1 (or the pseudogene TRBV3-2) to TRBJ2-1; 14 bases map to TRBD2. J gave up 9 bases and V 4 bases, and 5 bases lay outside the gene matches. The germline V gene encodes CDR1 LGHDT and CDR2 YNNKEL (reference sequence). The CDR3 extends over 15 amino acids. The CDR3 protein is CASSRLAGGPGEQFF. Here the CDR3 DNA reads TGTGCCAGCAGCCGACTAGCGGGAGGGCCAGGTGAGCAGTTCTTC.

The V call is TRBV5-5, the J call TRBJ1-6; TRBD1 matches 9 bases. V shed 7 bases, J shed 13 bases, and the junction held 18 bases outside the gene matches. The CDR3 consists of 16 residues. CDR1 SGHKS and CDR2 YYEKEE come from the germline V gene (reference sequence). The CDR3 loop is CASFRGDTGTGHPLHF. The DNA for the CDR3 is TGTGCCAGCTTCCGCGGAGATACCGGGACAGGGCATCCCCTCCACTTT.

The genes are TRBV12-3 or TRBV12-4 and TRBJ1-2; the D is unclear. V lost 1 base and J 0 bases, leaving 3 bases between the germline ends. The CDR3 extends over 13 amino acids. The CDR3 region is CASSLVTNYGYTF. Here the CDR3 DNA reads TGTGCCAGCAGTTTAGTAACTAACTATGGCTACACCTTC.

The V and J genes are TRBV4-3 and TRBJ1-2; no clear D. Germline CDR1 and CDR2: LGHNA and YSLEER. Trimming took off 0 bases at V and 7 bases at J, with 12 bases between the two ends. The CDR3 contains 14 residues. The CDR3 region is CASSQDVSGIGYTF. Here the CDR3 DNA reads TGCGCCAGCAGCCAAGACGTGTCGGGAATTGGCTACACCTTC.

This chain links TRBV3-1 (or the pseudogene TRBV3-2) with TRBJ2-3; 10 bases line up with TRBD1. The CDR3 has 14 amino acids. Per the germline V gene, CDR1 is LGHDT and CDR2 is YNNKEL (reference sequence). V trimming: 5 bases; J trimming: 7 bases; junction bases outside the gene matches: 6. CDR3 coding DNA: TGTGCCAGCAGCGCTCCGGGACAGGGGAATACGCAGTATTTT. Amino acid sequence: CASSAPGQGNTQYF.

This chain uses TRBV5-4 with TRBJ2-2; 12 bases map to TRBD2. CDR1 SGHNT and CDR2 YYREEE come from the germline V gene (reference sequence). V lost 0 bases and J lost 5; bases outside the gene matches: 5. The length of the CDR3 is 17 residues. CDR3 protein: CASSLAASGRGTGELFF. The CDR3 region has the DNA TGTGCCAGCAGCTTGGCAGCTAGCGGGAGGGGTACCGGGGAGCTGTTTTTT.

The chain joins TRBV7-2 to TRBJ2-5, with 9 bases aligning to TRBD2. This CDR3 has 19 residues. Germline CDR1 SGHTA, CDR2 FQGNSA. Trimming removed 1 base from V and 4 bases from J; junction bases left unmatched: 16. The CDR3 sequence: CASSLDPTLERGALETQYF. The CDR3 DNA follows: TGTGCCAGCAGCTTAGATCCCACCCTTGAGCGGGGGGCTCTAGAGACCCAGTACTTC.